This TCR beta chain originates from a study of human T cells and chemical hapten exposure. Per the authors' pipeline: A typical sample had roughly 96,000 TCRs, with roughly 23,224 to 700,000 overall. One entry per CDR3 protein, called by TCRdb with MiXCR from the RACE reads. What appears here as the V and J calls and clone size reflects TCRdb's work, not the paper's. Of about 380,000 distinct CDR3 sequences listed, less than 6.5% are singletons. The study, taken as a whole, reports: Compared with pre-sensitization or healthy control sets, expanded TCRs clustered more. No change in TCRs above 1 in 1000 frequency was produced by DPC sensitization.

Time point of the sample: pre-sensitization, week 0. The treatment is: therapeutic diphenylcyclopropenone sensitization with weekly scalp DPC. The table lists this clonotype with a few counts. Its antigen is currently unknown. V lost 6 bases and J lost 7, with 12 bases in between. This CDR3 has 12 residues. The germline gives CDR1 WSHSY, CDR2 SAAADI. The rearrangement joins TRBV10-2 to TRBJ2-5, with D unclear. The clonotype comes from a woman aged 45 to 65 with alopecia areata. Some clones in this sample may be carry-over from other donors' samples. Sequenced here: whole blood, sampled in connection with sensitization to the hapten diphenylcyclopropenone (DPC). CDR3 region: CASREPGGTQYF. CDR3 DNA: TGCGCCAGCAGGGAACCCGGTGGGACCCAGTACTTC.